Each of the 32 T cell receptor beta chains below was sequenced from the same sample in a study of TIL therapy for anti-PD-1-resistant metastatic lung cancer (dated by TCRdb to the early 2020s). The time point label, read with the paper, signifies: pre-treatment sample, taken before nivolumab and TIL therapy. TCR beta CDR3 regions were amplified from genomic DNA by bias-controlled multiplex PCR with the immunoSEQ v3 hsTCRB kit. What TCRdb holds here is the immuneACCESS table cut down to in-frame rearrangements. Part of the clones is not present; checked against another copy, under half of the missing clones reflect an unresolved V gene, and the others are unexplained. The sample records 20,000 or so clones, 83% of which are singletons. Together, the top ten hold about 2.2% of the sample. The specimen comprised blood, sampled at baseline. The receptors stem from a person aged 25 to 80 with non-small cell lung cancer.

This clone was seen a single time. The V call is TRBV5-1, the J call TRBJ2-1; a weak D match, TRBD1 (5 bases). V was shortened by 0 bases and J by 5 bases, with 9 bases between the two germline ends. The germline V gene has CDR1 SGHRS and CDR2 YFSETQ. The CDR3 extends over 14 amino acids. The CDR3 spells CASSLGQLDNEQFF. CDR3 nucleotides: TGCGCCAGCAGCTTGGGACAGCTGGACAATGAGCAGTTCTTC.

This rearrangement joins TRBV28 to TRBJ1-2; 9 bases align to TRBD1. The CDR3 spans 15 residues. Trimming took 8 bases from V and 4 from J; bases not matched to a gene: 11. Germline CDR1 MDHEN, CDR2 SYDVKM. The DNA for the CDR3 is TGTGCCAGCCAACATACCGGGACAGGGAGCTATGGCTACACCTTC. This codes for CASQHTGTGSYGYTF.

The V gene is TRBV19, the J gene TRBJ2-5; 8 bases are a match to TRBD1. The assigned J gene may be wrong: the sequence end matches TRBJ2-7 better. Germline V gene lookup returns CDR1 LNHDA and CDR2 SQIVND (reference sequence). The CDR3 covers 15 residues. The CDR3 nucleotides read TGTGCCAGTAGTATTTCGGGACAGGACTTTTACGAGCAGTACTTC. Amino acids: CASSISGQDFYEQYF.

The CDR3 here is CASSPWAGQETQYF. In DNA form, the CDR3 reads TGTGCCAGCAGCCCTTGGGCGGGGCAAGAGACCCAGTACTTC. The chain is built from TRBV9 and TRBJ2-5, with D maybe TRBD2 (6 bases). Trimming removed 4 bases from V and 2 bases from J, with 12 bases in between. Germline V gene lookup returns CDR1 SGDLS and CDR2 YYNGEE. The CDR3 sequence is 14 residues long.

The sample holds a few counts of this clone. The genes are TRBV20-1 and TRBJ1-1; no reliable D call. CDR1 and CDR2 from the germline V gene are DFQATT and SNEGSKA (reference sequence). Trimming shortened V by 6 bases and J by 1 base, and 6 bases separated the two germline ends. The CDR3 has 11 amino acids. In DNA, the CDR3 is TGCAGTGCCCCTCGGAACACTGAAGCTTTCTTT. It translates to CSAPRNTEAFF.

The chain carries TRBV28 and TRBJ2-7, with TRBD1 matching 7 bases. Trimming took 4 bases from V and 2 from J; bases not matched to a gene: 2. The germline V gene has CDR1 MDHEN and CDR2 SYDVKM. CDR3 size: 13 residues. The CDR3, as DNA: TGTGCCAGCAGTTACAGGGGCCCCTACGAGCAGTACTTC. Translated, it gives CASSYRGPYEQYF.

This clone was seen only a few times. The gene calls are TRBV4-2 and TRBJ2-7; tentatively, D is TRBD1 (6 bases). The CDR3 consists of 13 residues. Germline lookup yields CDR1 LGHNA and CDR2 YNFKEQ. The V end was cut by 6 bases, the J end by 2 bases, with 11 bases between. The DNA for the CDR3 is TGTGCCAGCAGGGGGGACACTACCTACGAGCAGTACTTC. It specifies CASRGDTTYEQYF.

The CDR3 nucleotides are TGTGCCAGCTCACGAGGACAGGGTGGGCAAGAAAAACTGTTTTTT. Translation: CASSRGQGGQEKLFF. The V call is TRBV18, the J call TRBJ1-4; 8 nucleotides line up with TRBD1. CDR1 KGHSH and CDR2 LQKENI come from the germline V gene. V was clipped by 4 bases and J by 8 bases; unmatched bases: 9. This CDR3 contains 15 residues.

This clone has just a few counts. This chain uses TRBV10-3 with TRBJ1-5; 7 nucleotides agree with TRBD1. Germline CDR1 and CDR2: ENHRY and SYGVKD. The V and J ends lost 6 bases and 6 bases, in that order; junction bases with no gene match: 8. This CDR3 has 14 residues. CDR3 bases: TGTGCCATCAGGCAGGGGGATTCGGGTCAGCCCCAGCATTTT. This translates into CAIRQGDSGQPQHF.

This clone is termed medium-sized. The chain recombines TRBV6-1 with TRBJ2-7; D not certain. The CDR3 has 11 amino acids. Looked up from germline, CDR1 is MNHNS and CDR2 is SASEGT. The V and J ends lost 2 bases and 7 bases respectively, with 6 bases between them. CDR3 nucleotide sequence: TGTGCCAGCAGTGAATTCGAGGAGCAGTACTTC. This sequence encodes CASSEFEEQYF.

This clone has just one count. V gene TRBV7-9 combines with J gene TRBJ2-1; 7 bases line up with TRBD1. This CDR3 is 14 amino acids long. Germline V gene lookup returns CDR1 SEHNR and CDR2 FQNEAQ (reference sequence). The trim removed 5 bases at V and 5 bases at J, leaving 6 bases unmatched. CDR3 amino acids: CASSPGQRNNEQFF. The CDR3 coding sequence is TGTGCCAGCAGCCCGGGACAGAGAAACAATGAGCAGTTCTTC. Drawing the rest from reference TRBV7-9 and TRBJ2-1, the complete variable domain is DTGVSQNPRHKITKRGQNVTFRCDPISEHNRLYWYRQTLGQGPEFLTYFQNEAQLEKSRLLSDRFSAERPKGSFSTLEIQRTEQGDSAMYLCASSPGQRNNEQFFGPGTRLTVL.

The chain is built from TRBV10-3 and TRBJ1-1, with unresolved D. This CDR3 has 15 residues. With 0 bases removed from V and 0 bases from J, the gap between germline ends came to 8 bases. The germline V gene encodes CDR1 ENHRY and CDR2 SYGVKD. CDR3 protein: CAISESPEMNTEAFF. As DNA, the CDR3 is TGTGCCATCAGTGAGTCCCCCGAGATGAACACTGAAGCTTTCTTT.

This sequence joins TRBV30 and TRBJ1-3, with D uncertain. Trimming took 0 bases from V and 2 from J, leaving 5 bases between them. The CDR3 runs to 13 residues. CDR1 and CDR2 (germline): GTSNPN, SVGIG (reference sequence). In DNA, the CDR3 is TGTGCCTGGAGTGTAGGTACTGGAAACACCATATATTTT. This encodes CAWSVGTGNTIYF.

CDR3 residues: CASSTDRAGAGNTIYF. In nucleotides, the CDR3 is TGTGCCAGCAGCACCGACAGGGCAGGCGCTGGAAACACCATATATTTT. The chain links TRBV7-2 to TRBJ1-3; 7 positions agree with TRBD1. There are 16 residues in the CDR3. The V and J ends lost 5 bases and 2 bases, in that order; junction bases with no gene match: 9. The germline gives CDR1 SGHTA, CDR2 FQGNSA.

This clone was counted only a few times. The chain couples TRBV27 to TRBJ1-6, with TRBD1 matching 8 bases. The CDR3 runs 18 residues. V shed 0 bases and J 4 bases; nucleotides not matched to a gene: 8. The germline gives CDR1 MNHEY, CDR2 SMNVEV (reference sequence). The CDR3 reads CASSLSPDREAYNSPLHF. For the CDR3, the DNA is TGTGCCAGCAGTTTATCGCCGGACAGGGAAGCTTATAATTCACCCCTCCACTTT.

V and J are TRBV18 and TRBJ2-1; perhaps TRBD2 as D (5 bases). The CDR3 runs to 14 residues. In germline, CDR1 is KGHSH, CDR2 LQKENI. V lost 0 bases, J lost 8 bases, and 11 bases lay in between. The CDR3 sequence: CASSPPGGLDEQFF. The CDR3 region has the DNA TGTGCCAGCTCACCACCGGGCGGGTTAGATGAGCAGTTCTTC.

The genes are TRBV5-5 and TRBJ1-2; D is unresolved. The CDR3 is made up of 13 amino acids. Looked up from germline, CDR1 is SGHKS and CDR2 is YYEKEE (reference sequence). Trimming took off 6 bases at V and 5 bases at J, with 14 bases between the two ends. CDR3 in DNA: TGTGCCAGCACCCTTGATGGGGAGTATGGCTACACCTTC. It translates to CASTLDGEYGYTF.

The chain couples TRBV9 to TRBJ2-3, with TRBD2 matching 8 bases. After removal of 0 bases from V and 2 bases from J, the junction contained 5 bases not matched to a gene. CDR3 length equals 16 residues. Germline V lookup: CDR1 SGDLS, CDR2 YYNGEE. The CDR3 is CASSVGSGGNTDTQYF. The CDR3, as DNA: TGTGCCAGCAGCGTAGGGTCGGGGGGGAACACAGATACGCAGTATTTT.

V gene TRBV27 combines with J gene TRBJ2-5; 10 nucleotides line up with TRBD2. Germline lookup yields CDR1 MNHEY and CDR2 SMNVEV (reference sequence). The CDR3 spans 15 residues. V trimming: 2 bases; J trimming: 1 base; junction bases outside the gene matches: 1. The CDR3 is CASSLIAGGQETQYF. The CDR3 DNA is TGTGCCAGCAGTTTAATAGCGGGAGGCCAAGAGACCCAGTACTTC.

This clone was seen a handful of times. The chain recombines TRBV2 with TRBJ1-5; 7 bases are a match to TRBD1. Germline lookup yields CDR1 SNHLY and CDR2 FYNNEI. Germline trimming cut 5 bases from V and 6 bases from J; bases unmatched to any gene: 7. The length of the CDR3 is 14 residues. Written as DNA, the CDR3 is TGTGCCAGCAGTCTTGGACAGGCAGGTCAGCCCCAGCATTTT. Translating gives CASSLGQAGQPQHF.

The V and J genes are TRBV29-1 and TRBJ1-1; 9 positions match TRBD1. CDR3 size: 15 residues. The V and J ends lost 7 bases and 2 bases, in that order; junction bases with no gene match: 11. Germline loops: CDR1 SQVTM, CDR2 ANQGSEA. The CDR3 DNA sequence: TGCAGCGCCGACGACAGGGGGAGAAGTAACACTGAAGCTTTCTTT. As protein: CSADDRGRSNTEAFF. The full variable domain, completed using reference TRBV29-1 and TRBJ1-1, is SAVISQKPSRDICQRGTSLTIQCQVDSQVTMMFWYRQQPGQSLTLIATANQGSEATYESGFVIDKFPISRPNLTFSTLTVSNMSPEDSSIYLCSADDRGRSNTEAFFGQGTRLTVV.

This chain connects TRBV27 to TRBJ1-4, with D unclear. CDR1 MNHEY and CDR2 SMNVEV come from the germline V gene (reference sequence). Between the trimmed V and J ends, which lost 2 bases and 3 bases, there was a span of 4 bases. This CDR3 has 13 residues. The CDR3 bases are TGTGCCAGCAGTTTAGTACCTAATGAAAAACTGTTTTTT. Residues: CASSLVPNEKLFF. The whole variable domain, remainder taken from reference TRBV27 and TRBJ1-4, is EAQVTQNPRYLITVTGKKLTVTCSQNMNHEYMSWYRQDPGLGLRQIYYSMNVEVTDKGDVPEGYKVSRKEKRNFPLILESPSPNQTSLYFCASSLVPNEKLFFGSGTQLSVL.

This clone was seen a single time. The V and J genes are TRBV27 and TRBJ2-3, with 8 nucleotides matching TRBD2. The CDR3 length is 15 residues. Germline trimming cut 2 bases from V and 3 bases from J; bases unmatched to any gene: 4. CDR1 MNHEY and CDR2 SMNVEV come from the germline V gene (reference sequence). The CDR3 here is CASSLTGGPTDTQYF. CDR3 nucleotide sequence: TGTGCCAGCAGTTTAACGGGAGGGCCGACAGATACGCAGTATTTT.

The chain combines TRBV7-3 with TRBJ2-3; 8 nucleotides match TRBD1. The trim removed 1 base at V and 0 bases at J, leaving 3 bases unmatched. Germline loops: CDR1 SGHTA, CDR2 FQGTGA. The CDR3 consists of 16 residues. This CDR3 reads CASSLRQGRSTDTQYF. The CDR3 nucleotides are TGTGCCAGCAGCTTAAGACAGGGGAGAAGCACAGATACGCAGTATTTT.

The chain carries TRBV9 and TRBJ2-1; 7 bases line up with TRBD2. In germline, CDR1 is SGDLS, CDR2 YYNGEE. After removal of 4 bases from V and 4 bases from J, the junction contained 8 bases not matched to a gene. The CDR3 totals 15 residues. The CDR3 is CASSRGDHEYNEQFF. CDR3 sequence (DNA): TGTGCCAGCAGCCGGGGGGATCACGAGTACAATGAGCAGTTCTTC.

The chain links TRBV6-1 to TRBJ2-5, with 8 bases identical to TRBD2. The CDR3 sequence is 17 residues long. Unmatched junction bases numbered 8, after V lost 2 bases and J lost 0 bases. Germline CDR1 and CDR2: MNHNS and SASEGT. Here the CDR3 reads CASSEKFGGGNQETQYF. DNA for the CDR3: TGTGCCAGCAGTGAAAAGTTCGGGGGGGGAAACCAAGAGACCCAGTACTTC.

V and J are TRBV11-2 and TRBJ2-1, with D possibly called TRBD1 or TRBD2 (5 bases each). The germline CDR1 and CDR2 sequences are SGHAT and FQNNGV. The CDR3 is 14 amino acids. V lost 3 bases to trimming and J lost 6 bases, with 12 bases between them. This chain's CDR3 is CASSFNQGRNEQFF. CDR3 sequence (DNA): TGTGCCAGCAGCTTTAACCAGGGACGCAATGAGCAGTTCTTC.

The rearrangement links TRBV19 to TRBJ1-1; 11 positions agree with TRBD1. This CDR3 has 14 amino acids. V shed 4 bases, J shed 3 bases, and the junction held 1 base outside the gene matches. CDR1 LNHDA and CDR2 SQIVND come from the germline V gene (reference sequence). In nucleotides, the CDR3 is TGTGCCAGTAGTACGGGACAGGGGGACACTGAAGCTTTCTTT. Protein product: CASSTGQGDTEAFF.

This clone was picked up one time. The gene calls are TRBV4-3 and TRBJ2-7; maybe TRBD2 (5 bases). CDR1 is LGHNA, CDR2 YSLEER, per germline. The CDR3 is 16 residues long. V was cut by 1 base and J by 0 bases, with 13 bases left in between. The CDR3 coding sequence is TGCGCCAGCAGCCAAGTTTCCGGGGTAAGCTCCTACGAGCAGTACTTC. Amino acids: CASSQVSGVSSYEQYF.

The rearrangement links TRBV4-3 to TRBJ1-2; D remains unclear. Per germline, CDR1 LGHNA and CDR2 YSLEER. The V and J ends lost 1 base and 2 bases respectively, with 11 bases between them. This CDR3 has 15 amino acids. The CDR3 bases are TGCGCCAGCAGCCAAGTAGGTACCCCCAACTATGGCTACACCTTC. Its protein is CASSQVGTPNYGYTF.

The V call is TRBV11-2, the J call TRBJ2-7; maybe TRBD1 (6 bases). Looked up from germline, CDR1 is SGHAT and CDR2 is FQNNGV. The CDR3 consists of 17 residues. Trimming cost V 2 bases and J 1 base, with 18 bases left between them. In DNA form, the CDR3 reads TGTGCCAGCAGCTTAAAGTTGGGATCAGGACAGTCCTACGAGCAGTACTTC. Residues: CASSLKLGSGQSYEQYF.

This sequence joins TRBV6-5 and TRBJ1-3, with D hard to call. Germline V gene sequence: CDR1 MNHEY, CDR2 SVGAGI. The CDR3 is made up of 15 amino acids. The germline V and J ends were trimmed by 6 bases and 0 bases, with 12 bases remaining between them. This CDR3 is CASSQDRTSGNTIYF. CDR3 bases: TGTGCCAGCAGCCAAGACCGAACCTCTGGAAACACCATATATTTT.